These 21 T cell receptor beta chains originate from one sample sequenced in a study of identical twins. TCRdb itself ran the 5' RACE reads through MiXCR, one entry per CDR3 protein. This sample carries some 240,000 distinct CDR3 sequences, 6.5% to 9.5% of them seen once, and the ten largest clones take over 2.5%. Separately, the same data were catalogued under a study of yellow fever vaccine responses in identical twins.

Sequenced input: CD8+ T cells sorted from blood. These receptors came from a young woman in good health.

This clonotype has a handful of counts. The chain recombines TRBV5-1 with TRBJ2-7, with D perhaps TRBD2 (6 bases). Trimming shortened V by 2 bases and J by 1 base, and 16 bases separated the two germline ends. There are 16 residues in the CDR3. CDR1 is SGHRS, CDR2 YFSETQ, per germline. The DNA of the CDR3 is TGCGCCAGCAGCTTTATCGGTGGGGAGGTGTCCTACGAGCAGTACTTC. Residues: CASSFIGGEVSYEQYF. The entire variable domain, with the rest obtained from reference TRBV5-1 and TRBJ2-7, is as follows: KAGVTQTPRYLIKTRGQQVTLSCSPISGHRSVSWYQQTPGQGLQFLFEYFSETQRNKGNFPGRFSGRQFSNSRSEMNVSTLELGDSALYLCASSFIGGEVSYEQYFGPGTRLTVT.

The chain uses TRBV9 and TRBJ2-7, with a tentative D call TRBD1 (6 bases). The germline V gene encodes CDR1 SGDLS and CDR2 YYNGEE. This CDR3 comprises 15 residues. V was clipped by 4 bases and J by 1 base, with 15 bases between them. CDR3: CASSSTGTLSYEQYF. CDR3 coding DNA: TGTGCCAGCAGCTCAACCGGGACACTTTCCTACGAGCAGTACTTC.

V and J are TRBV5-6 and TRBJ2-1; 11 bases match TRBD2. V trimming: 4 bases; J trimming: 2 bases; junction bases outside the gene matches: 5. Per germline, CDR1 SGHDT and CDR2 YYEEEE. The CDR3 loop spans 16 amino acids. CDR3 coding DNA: TGTGCCAGCAGCCCCAGACTAGCGGGACCCTACAATGAGCAGTTCTTC. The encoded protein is CASSPRLAGPYNEQFF.

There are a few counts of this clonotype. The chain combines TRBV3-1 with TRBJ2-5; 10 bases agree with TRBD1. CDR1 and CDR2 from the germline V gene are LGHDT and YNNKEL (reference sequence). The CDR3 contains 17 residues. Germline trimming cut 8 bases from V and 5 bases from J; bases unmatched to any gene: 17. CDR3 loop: CASRGSPGQGWQETQYF. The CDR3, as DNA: TGTGCCAGCCGGGGGAGCCCGGGACAGGGGTGGCAGGAGACCCAGTACTTC.

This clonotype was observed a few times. The CDR3 loop reads CASSRVQGATGELFF. CDR3 DNA: TGCGCCAGCAGCCGGGTACAGGGGGCCACCGGGGAGCTGTTTTTT. The rearrangement joins TRBV5-1 to TRBJ2-2; TRBD1 matches at 9 bases. The germline CDR1 and CDR2 sequences are SGHRS and YFSETQ. V lost 4 bases and J lost 4; bases outside the gene matches: 5. The CDR3 consists of 15 residues.

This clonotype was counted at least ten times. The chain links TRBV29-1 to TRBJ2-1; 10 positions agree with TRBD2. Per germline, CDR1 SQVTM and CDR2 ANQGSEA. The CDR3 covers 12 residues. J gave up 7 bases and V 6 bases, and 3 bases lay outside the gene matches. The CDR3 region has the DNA TGCAGCGTGGTAGCGGGAGGAAATGAGCAGTTCTTC. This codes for CSVVAGGNEQFF.

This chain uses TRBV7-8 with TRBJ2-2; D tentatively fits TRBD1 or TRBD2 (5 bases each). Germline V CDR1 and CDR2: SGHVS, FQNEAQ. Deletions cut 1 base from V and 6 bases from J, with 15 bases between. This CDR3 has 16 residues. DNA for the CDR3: TGTGCCAGCAGCTTAGGGCCGGGACCCCTCCCCGGGGAGCTGTTTTTT. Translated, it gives CASSLGPGPLPGELFF.

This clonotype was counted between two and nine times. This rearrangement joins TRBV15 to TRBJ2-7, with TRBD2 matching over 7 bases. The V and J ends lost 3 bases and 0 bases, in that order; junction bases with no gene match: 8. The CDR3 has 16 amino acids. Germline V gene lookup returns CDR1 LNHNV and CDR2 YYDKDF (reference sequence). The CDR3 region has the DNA TGTGCCACCAGCAGTATTCCGGCGGGGGACTCCTACGAGCAGTACTTC. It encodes CATSSIPAGDSYEQYF.

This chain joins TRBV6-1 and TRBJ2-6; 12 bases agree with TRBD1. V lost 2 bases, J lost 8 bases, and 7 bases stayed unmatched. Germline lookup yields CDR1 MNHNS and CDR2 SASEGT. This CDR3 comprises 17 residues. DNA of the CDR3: TGTGCCAGCAGTGAACGACCGGGACAGGGGGCCACCAACGTCCTGACTTTC. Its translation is CASSERPGQGATNVLTF.

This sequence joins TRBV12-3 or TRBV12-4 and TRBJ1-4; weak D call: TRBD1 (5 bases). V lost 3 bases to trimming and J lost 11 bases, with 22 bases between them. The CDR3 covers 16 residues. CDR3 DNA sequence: TGTGCCAGCAGTTTTTTGGGATCTAGGGCCCCAGGGAAACTGTTTTTT. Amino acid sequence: CASSFLGSRAPGKLFF.

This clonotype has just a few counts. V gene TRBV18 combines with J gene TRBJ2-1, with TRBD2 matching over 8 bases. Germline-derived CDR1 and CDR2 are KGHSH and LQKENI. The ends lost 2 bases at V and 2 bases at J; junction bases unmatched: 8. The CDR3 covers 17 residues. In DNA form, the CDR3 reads TGTGCCAGCTCACCATCCTGGGAGCGGGAGACCTACAATGAGCAGTTCTTC. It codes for CASSPSWERETYNEQFF.

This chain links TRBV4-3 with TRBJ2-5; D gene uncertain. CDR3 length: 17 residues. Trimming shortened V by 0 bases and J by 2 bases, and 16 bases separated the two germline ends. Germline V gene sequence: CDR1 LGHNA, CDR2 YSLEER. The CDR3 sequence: CASSQDGPPAAQETQYF. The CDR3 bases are TGCGCCAGCAGCCAAGATGGCCCTCCAGCCGCACAAGAGACCCAGTACTTC.

CDR3 sequence (DNA): TGCAGCGCTATTAGAAACAGGGTTAGCTCCTACAATGAGCAGTTCTTC. This translates into CSAIRNRVSSYNEQFF. The V call is TRBV29-1, the J call TRBJ2-1, with D tentatively TRBD1 (6 bases). The germline gives CDR1 SQVTM, CDR2 ANQGSEA. The CDR3 spans 16 residues. V lost 7 bases to trimming and J lost 0 bases, with 19 bases between them.

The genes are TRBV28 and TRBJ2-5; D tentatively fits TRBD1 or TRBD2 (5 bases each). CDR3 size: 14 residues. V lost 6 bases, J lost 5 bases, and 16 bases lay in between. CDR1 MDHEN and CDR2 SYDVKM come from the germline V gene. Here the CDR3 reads CASRGEYFAETQYF. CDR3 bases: TGTGCCAGCAGGGGGGAATACTTTGCGGAGACCCAGTACTTC.

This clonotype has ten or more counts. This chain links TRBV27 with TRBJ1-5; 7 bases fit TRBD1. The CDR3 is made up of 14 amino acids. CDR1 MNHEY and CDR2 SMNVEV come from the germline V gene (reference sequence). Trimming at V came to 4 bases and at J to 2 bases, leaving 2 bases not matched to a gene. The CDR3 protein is CASSSQGGNQPQHF. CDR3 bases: TGTGCCAGCAGTTCCCAGGGGGGCAATCAGCCCCAGCATTTT.

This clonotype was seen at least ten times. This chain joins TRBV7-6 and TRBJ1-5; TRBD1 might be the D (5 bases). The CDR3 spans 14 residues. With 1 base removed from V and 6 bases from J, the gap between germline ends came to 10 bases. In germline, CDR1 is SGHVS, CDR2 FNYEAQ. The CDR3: CASSLGRGGQPQHF. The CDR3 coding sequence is TGTGCCAGCAGCTTAGGTAGGGGAGGTCAGCCCCAGCATTTT. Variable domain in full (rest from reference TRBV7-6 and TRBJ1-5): GAGVSQSPRYKVTKRGQDVALRCDPISGHVSLYWYRQALGQGPEFLTYFNYEAQQDKSGLPNDRFSAERPEGSISTLTIQRTEQRDSAMYRCASSLGRGGQPQHFGDGTRLSIL.

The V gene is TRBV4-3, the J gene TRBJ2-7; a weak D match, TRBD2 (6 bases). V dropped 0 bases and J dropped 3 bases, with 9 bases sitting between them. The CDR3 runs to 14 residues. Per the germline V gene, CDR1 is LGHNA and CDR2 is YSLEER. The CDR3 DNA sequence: TGCGCCAGCAGCCAAGATATGGGGGGCTACGAGCAGTACTTC. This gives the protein CASSQDMGGYEQYF.

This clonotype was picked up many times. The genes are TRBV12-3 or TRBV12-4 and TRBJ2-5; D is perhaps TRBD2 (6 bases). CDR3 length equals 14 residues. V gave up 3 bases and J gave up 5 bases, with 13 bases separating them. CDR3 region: CASSFSAGLETQYF. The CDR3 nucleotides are TGTGCCAGCAGTTTTTCCGCGGGATTGGAGACCCAGTACTTC.

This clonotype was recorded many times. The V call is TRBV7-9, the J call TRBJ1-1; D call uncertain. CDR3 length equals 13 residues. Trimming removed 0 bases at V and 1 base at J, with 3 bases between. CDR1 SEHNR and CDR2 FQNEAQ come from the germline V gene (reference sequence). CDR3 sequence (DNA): TGTGCCAGCAGCTTAGCTCAGAACACTGAAGCTTTCTTT. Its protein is CASSLAQNTEAFF.

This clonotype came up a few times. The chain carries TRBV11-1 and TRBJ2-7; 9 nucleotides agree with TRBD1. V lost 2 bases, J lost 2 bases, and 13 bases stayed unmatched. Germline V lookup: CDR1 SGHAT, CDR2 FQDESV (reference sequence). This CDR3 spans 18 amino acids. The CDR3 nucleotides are TGTGCCAGCAGCTTACCTAAACTTGGACAGGGGATGGCCTACGAGCAGTACTTC. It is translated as CASSLPKLGQGMAYEQYF. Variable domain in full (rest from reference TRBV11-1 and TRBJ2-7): EAEVAQSPRYKITEKSQAVAFWCDPISGHATLYWYRQILGQGPELLVQFQDESVVDDSQLPKDRFSAERLKGVDSTLKIQPAELGDSAMYLCASSLPKLGQGMAYEQYFGPGTRLTVT.

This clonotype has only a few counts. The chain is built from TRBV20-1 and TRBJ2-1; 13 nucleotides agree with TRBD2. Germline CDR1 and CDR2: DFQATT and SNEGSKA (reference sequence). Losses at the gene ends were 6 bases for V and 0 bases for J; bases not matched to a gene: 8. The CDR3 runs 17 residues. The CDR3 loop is CSAPTSGRPSSYNEQFF. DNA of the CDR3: TGCAGTGCCCCGACTAGCGGGAGGCCCAGCTCCTACAATGAGCAGTTCTTC.